Below, 6 T cell receptor beta chains from the same sample are listed, as sequenced in a study of blood T cell repertoires in COVID-19 (dated by TCRdb to 2020 to 2021). The library relied on the immunoSEQ multiplex PCR assay. Not all clones reach the TCRdb copy of this immuneACCESS table, which keeps in-frame sequences only. Checked studies attribute under half of the gap to unresolved V genes and leave the rest unexplained. The sample includes 150,000 or so clones, with roughly four fifths observed a single time. 1.6% of the sample comes from the top ten. Sequenced: peripheral blood. The receptors were sampled from a human donor in a cohort sampled during active COVID-19.

This clone was seen more than once but under ten times. The chain combines TRBV7-8 with TRBJ2-1; 8 nucleotides match TRBD2. CDR1 and CDR2 from the germline V gene are SGHVS and FQNEAQ. The CDR3 has 15 residues. V shed 6 bases, J shed 9 bases, and the junction held 13 bases outside the gene matches. The DNA for the CDR3 is TGTGCCAGCAGTCCCTATCCGGGAGGGGGAAGTGAGCAGTTCTTC. Translation: CASSPYPGGGSEQFF.

This chain joins TRBV5-4 and TRBJ2-5, with D possibly being TRBD1 (6 bases). Deletions cut 4 bases from V and 2 bases from J, with 21 bases between. The CDR3 has 17 amino acids. Germline-derived CDR1 and CDR2 are SGHNT and YYREEE (reference sequence). The CDR3 DNA follows: TGTGCCAGCAGCGCCCCTCTTATTGGCAGGGGTCAAGAGACCCAGTACTTC. It translates to CASSAPLIGRGQETQYF.

The chain employs TRBV6-1 and TRBJ2-1; 7 bases are shared with TRBD2. Germline V gene data show CDR1 as MNHNS and CDR2 as SASEGT. This CDR3 is built from 17 residues. The V segment lost 0 bases and the J segment 5 bases; nucleotides outside the gene matches: 10. CDR3 sequence: CASSEAGGRGLNNEQFF. The CDR3 DNA reads TGTGCCAGCAGTGAAGCGGGCGGGAGAGGGTTGAACAATGAGCAGTTCTTC.

This chain links TRBV14 with TRBJ2-3; D is possibly TRBD2 (6 bases). CDR3 size: 16 residues. V dropped 1 base and J dropped 2 bases, with 13 bases sitting between them. Germline values: CDR1 SGHDN, CDR2 FVKESK. This CDR3 is CASSQVGGSTTDTQYF. DNA of the CDR3: TGTGCCAGCAGCCAAGTTGGAGGGAGCACCACAGATACGCAGTATTTT. The full variable domain, with the rest looked up from reference TRBV14 and TRBJ2-3, is EAGVTQFPSHSVIEKGQTVTLRCDPISGHDNLYWYRRVMGKEIKFLLHFVKESKQDESGMPNNRFLAERTGGTYSTLKVQPAELEDSGVYFCASSQVGGSTTDTQYFGPGTRLTVL.

The chain links TRBV3-1 (or the pseudogene TRBV3-2) to TRBJ1-3; TRBD1 agrees at 7 bases. Germline values: CDR1 LGHDT, CDR2 YNNKEL (reference sequence). J was trimmed by 6 bases and V by 0 bases; bases with no gene match: 8. The CDR3 spans 16 residues. The DNA of the CDR3 is TGTGCCAGCAGCCAAGAACCGGGCAGGGGGTCAAACACCATATATTTT. This gives the protein CASSQEPGRGSNTIYF.

The rearrangement links TRBV5-1 to TRBJ2-1, with 14 bases matching TRBD2. Germline trimming cut 3 bases from V and 0 bases from J; bases unmatched to any gene: 5. Germline loops: CDR1 SGHRS, CDR2 YFSETQ. The CDR3 is 18 amino acids. The CDR3 reads CASSSGLAGVSSYNEQFF. DNA for the CDR3: TGCGCCAGCAGCTCGGGACTAGCGGGAGTGAGCTCCTACAATGAGCAGTTCTTC.